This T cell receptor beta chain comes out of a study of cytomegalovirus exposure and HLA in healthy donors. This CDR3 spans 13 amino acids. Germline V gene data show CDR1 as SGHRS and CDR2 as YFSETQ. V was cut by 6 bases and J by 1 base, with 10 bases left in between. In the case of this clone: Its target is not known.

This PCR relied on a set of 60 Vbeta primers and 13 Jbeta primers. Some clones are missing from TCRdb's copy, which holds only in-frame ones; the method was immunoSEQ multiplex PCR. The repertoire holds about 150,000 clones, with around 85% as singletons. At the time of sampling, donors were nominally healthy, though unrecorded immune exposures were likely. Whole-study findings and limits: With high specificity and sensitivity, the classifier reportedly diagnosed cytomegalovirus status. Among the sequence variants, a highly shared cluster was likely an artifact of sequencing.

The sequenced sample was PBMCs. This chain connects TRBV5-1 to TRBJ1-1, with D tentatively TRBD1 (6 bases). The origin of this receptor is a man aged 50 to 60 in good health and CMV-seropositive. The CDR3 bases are TGCGCCAGCACCGAACAGGGGAACACTGAAGCTTTCTTT. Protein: CASTEQGNTEAFF.